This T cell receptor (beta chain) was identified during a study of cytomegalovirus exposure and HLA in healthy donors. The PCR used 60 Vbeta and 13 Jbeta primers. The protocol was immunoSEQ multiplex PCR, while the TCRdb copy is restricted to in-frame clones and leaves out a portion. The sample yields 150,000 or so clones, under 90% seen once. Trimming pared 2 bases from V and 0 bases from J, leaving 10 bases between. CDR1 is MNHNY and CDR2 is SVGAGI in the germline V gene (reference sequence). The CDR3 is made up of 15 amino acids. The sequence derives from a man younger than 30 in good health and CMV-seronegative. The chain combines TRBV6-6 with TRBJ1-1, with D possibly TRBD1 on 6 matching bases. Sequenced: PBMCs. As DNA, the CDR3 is TGTGCCAGCAGTTACACGGACAGTGTGAACACTGAAGCTTTCTTT. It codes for CASSYTDSVNTEAFF.